Shown below are 20 T cell receptor beta chains from a single sample sequenced in a study of blood T cell repertoires in COVID-19. TCRdb's copy holds only in-frame clones and misses some; the assay was immunoSEQ multiplex PCR. Of about 170,000 clones in the sample, roughly 89% were seen once. Material: peripheral blood. These receptors were taken from a man aged 18-30 years with active or convalescent COVID-19.

The chain joins TRBV18 to TRBJ2-1; possible D gene TRBD2, 5 bases. The CDR3 extends over 13 amino acids. The V end lost 3 bases, the J end lost 5 bases, and 8 bases lay between the germline ends. From germline, CDR1 is KGHSH and CDR2 LQKENI. CDR3 sequence reads: CASSPDLNNEQFF. The CDR3 coding sequence is TGTGCCAGCTCACCGGACTTAAACAATGAGCAGTTCTTC.

DNA for the CDR3: TGTGCCAGTAGTATAGATCCAAGACAGGCCTATCATGAAAAACTGTTTTTT. Translated: CASSIDPRQAYHEKLFF. The V and J genes are TRBV19 and TRBJ1-4; D may be TRBD1 (6 bases). The germline CDR1 and CDR2 sequences are LNHDA and SQIVND (reference sequence). V shed 0 bases and J shed 6 bases, with 17 bases lying between them. The CDR3 contains 17 residues.

J is TRBJ2-3 and V is TRBV6-5; a weak D match, TRBD2 (6 bases). The CDR3 spans 11 residues. Germline-derived CDR1 and CDR2 are MNHEY and SVGAGI. V lost 6 bases and J lost 9, with 10 bases in between. The chain's CDR3 is CASSGTATQYF. The CDR3 bases are TGTGCCAGCAGCGGGACTGCGACGCAGTATTTT.

The chain is built from TRBV4-1 and TRBJ2-3; 11 bases agree with TRBD2. The V gene's germline CDR1 is MGHRA and CDR2 YSYEKL. This CDR3 is 17 amino acids long. V was clipped by 0 bases and J by 5 bases; unmatched bases: 7. Here the CDR3 DNA reads TGCGCCAGCAGCCAAGACGGTAGCGGGGGGGTGCGAGATACGCAGTATTTT. It yields the protein CASSQDGSGGVRDTQYF.

The V call is TRBV28, the J call TRBJ1-2; no reliable D call. This CDR3 has 12 amino acids. Germline CDR1 is MDHEN and CDR2 is SYDVKM. The V end was cut by 6 bases, the J end by 6 bases, with 11 bases between. CDR3 loop: CASRIRSDGYTF. CDR3 nucleotides: TGTGCCAGCAGGATCCGGAGTGATGGCTACACCTTC.

CDR3 loop: CASSLFRGTGNTIYF. For the CDR3, the DNA is TGTGCCAGCAGTCTTTTTCGGGGAACTGGAAACACCATATATTTT. The genes are TRBV2 and TRBJ1-3, with D uncertain. This CDR3 is 15 amino acids long. The germline V and J ends were trimmed by 5 bases and 2 bases, with 13 bases remaining between them. From germline, CDR1 is SNHLY and CDR2 FYNNEI.

The chain couples TRBV5-4 to TRBJ2-7; 7 positions agree with TRBD2. The ends lost 4 bases at V and 4 bases at J; junction bases unmatched: 8. This CDR3 contains 14 residues. The germline V gene encodes CDR1 SGHNT and CDR2 YYREEE (reference sequence). Written as DNA, the CDR3 is TGTGCCAGCAGCGGGGCGGGAGCTACTTACGAGCAGTACTTC. It encodes CASSGAGATYEQYF. Combining the CDR3 with reference TRBV5-4 and TRBJ2-7 gives the whole variable domain ETGVTQSPTHLIKTRGQQVTLRCSSQSGHNTVSWYQQALGQGPQFIFQYYREEENGRGNFPPRFSGLQFPNYSSELNVNALELDDSALYLCASSGAGATYEQYFGPGTRLTVT.

The chain combines TRBV28 with TRBJ1-1; D gene unclear. The CDR3 runs 16 residues. Per germline, CDR1 MDHEN and CDR2 SYDVKM. V shed 4 bases and J shed 1 base, with 16 bases lying between them. CDR3 coding DNA: TGTGCCAGCAGTTCCCCCGGGAACGCGCCGAACACTGAAGCTTTCTTT. This sequence encodes CASSSPGNAPNTEAFF. The full variable domain, with the rest looked up from reference TRBV28 and TRBJ1-1, is DVKVTQSSRYLVKRTGEKVFLECVQDMDHENMFWYRQDPGLGLRLIYFSYDVKMKEKGDIPEGYSVSREKKERFSLILESASTNQTSMYLCASSSPGNAPNTEAFFGQGTRLTVV.

The V and J genes are TRBV9 and TRBJ1-3; unclear D gene. V was shortened by 0 bases and J by 0 bases, with 4 bases between the two germline ends. The CDR3 totals 14 residues. Germline V gene lookup returns CDR1 SGDLS and CDR2 YYNGEE. The CDR3 DNA is TGTGCCAGCAGCGTAGACAACTCTGGAAACACCATATATTTT. Its protein product is CASSVDNSGNTIYF.

This clone was detected only once. This chain connects TRBV15 to TRBJ2-3; 9 bases are shared with TRBD2. This CDR3 has 18 residues. The V gene end was trimmed by 1 base and the J gene end by 3 bases; junction bases not matched to a gene: 11. Germline V gene data show CDR1 as LNHNV and CDR2 as YYDKDF (reference sequence). CDR3 sequence: CATSRGAGGDYRTDTQYF. CDR3 DNA sequence: TGTGCCACCAGCAGAGGGGCGGGGGGGGATTATAGGACAGATACGCAGTATTTT.

The V gene is TRBV6-2 or TRBV6-3, the J gene TRBJ1-6, with D possibly TRBD1 on 5 matching bases. This CDR3 has 16 amino acids. The V and J ends lost 6 bases and 0 bases respectively, with 12 bases between them. CDR1 is MNHEY, CDR2 SVGEGT, per germline. The CDR3 sequence: CASSVRDYSYNSPLHF. The CDR3, as DNA: TGTGCCAGCAGCGTCAGGGACTACTCCTATAATTCACCCCTCCACTTT.

In regard to this clone: The identical CDR3 is also encoded by other nucleotide sequences in the sample. The chain joins TRBV5-1 to TRBJ1-5; a weak D match, TRBD1 (6 bases). The CDR3 loop spans 15 amino acids. Germline CDR1 is SGHRS and CDR2 is YFSETQ. Trimming pared 0 bases from V and 1 base from J, leaving 8 bases between. The CDR3 coding sequence is TGCGCCAGCAGCTTGGAGGGGGTGAGCAATCAGCCCCAGCATTTT. Translating gives CASSLEGVSNQPQHF.

The V and J genes are TRBV7-2 and TRBJ2-7; unclear D gene. Trimming took 3 bases from V and 0 from J, leaving 12 bases between them. Germline V gene data show CDR1 as SGHTA and CDR2 as FQGNSA. This CDR3 has 15 residues. The CDR3 here is CASSFVARSSYEQYF. The CDR3 nucleotides read TGTGCCAGCAGCTTCGTCGCGCGGAGCTCCTACGAGCAGTACTTC.

The chain recombines TRBV5-1 with TRBJ2-2; TRBD2 agrees at 7 bases. The length of the CDR3 is 14 residues. Germline CDR1 reads SGHRS; CDR2 reads YFSETQ. J lost 5 bases, V lost 4 bases, and 5 bases had no gene match. CDR3 DNA: TGCGCCAGCAGCCCCCAGCGGGAAACCGGGGAGCTGTTTTTT. Translation gives CASSPQRETGELFF. The complete variable domain, with remaining parts taken from reference TRBV5-1 and TRBJ2-2, reads KAGVTQTPRYLIKTRGQQVTLSCSPISGHRSVSWYQQTPGQGLQFLFEYFSETQRNKGNFPGRFSGRQFSNSRSEMNVSTLELGDSALYLCASSPQRETGELFFGEGSRLTVL.

V gene TRBV4-3 combines with J gene TRBJ2-4; unclear D gene. The CDR3 has 19 residues. With 0 bases removed from V and 0 bases from J, the gap between germline ends came to 18 bases. Looked up from germline, CDR1 is LGHNA and CDR2 is YSLEER. The CDR3 here is CASSQDPLSVISAKNIQYF. The CDR3 DNA sequence: TGCGCCAGCAGCCAAGATCCTCTCTCTGTAATATCAGCCAAAAACATTCAGTACTTC.

The rearrangement joins TRBV6-5 to TRBJ2-3, with 7 nucleotides matching TRBD1. CDR1 and CDR2 from the germline V gene are MNHEY and SVGAGI. V was pared by 6 bases and J by 2 bases, with 8 bases of the junction left unmatched. This CDR3 comprises 15 residues. Here the CDR3 DNA reads TGTGCCAGCAGCGACCCGGACAGGAACACAGATACGCAGTATTTT. Protein sequence: CASSDPDRNTDTQYF.

V and J are TRBV30 and TRBJ2-1, with 13 bases lining up with TRBD2. Germline V gene sequence: CDR1 GTSNPN, CDR2 SVGIG (reference sequence). With 5 bases clipped from V and 3 bases from J, the junction kept 4 bases outside the gene matches. This CDR3 contains 15 residues. This CDR3 reads CAWVLAGGIYNEQFF. The CDR3 coding sequence is TGTGCCTGGGTACTAGCGGGAGGGATCTACAATGAGCAGTTCTTC.

The genes are TRBV10-1 and TRBJ1-2; D remains ambiguous. The CDR3 is 14 amino acids. CDR1 WNHNN and CDR2 SYGVQD come from the germline V gene (reference sequence). V was pared by 6 bases and J by 2 bases, with 13 bases between. As DNA, the CDR3 is TGCGCCAGCAGCCCCGTAGCCGCAAACTATGGCTACACCTTC. Amino acids: CASSPVAANYGYTF.

The chain recombines TRBV11-2 with TRBJ1-3; no reliable D call. The CDR3 is 17 amino acids. The germline gives CDR1 SGHAT, CDR2 FQNNGV. V lost 4 bases to trimming and J lost 0 bases, with 16 bases between them. The CDR3: CASSSTPGESSGNTIYF. The CDR3 DNA is TGTGCCAGCAGCTCCACCCCAGGTGAAAGCTCTGGAAACACCATATATTTT. Using reference TRBV11-2 and TRBJ1-3 for the parts outside the CDR3, the full variable domain is EAGVAQSPRYKIIEKRQSVAFWCNPISGHATLYWYQQILGQGPKLLIQFQNNGVVDDSQLPKDRFSAERLKGVDSTLKIQPAKLEDSAVYLCASSSTPGESSGNTIYFGEGSWLTVV.

This sequence joins TRBV19 and TRBJ1-1; no firm D call. Per germline, CDR1 LNHDA and CDR2 SQIVND (reference sequence). The CDR3 runs 15 residues. Trimming pared 4 bases from V and 1 base from J, leaving 13 bases between. CDR3 coding DNA: TGTGCCAGTAGTACCGGAAAGCGGAGGAACACTGAAGCTTTCTTT. Translating gives CASSTGKRRNTEAFF.